These 8 T cell receptor beta chains originate from one sample sequenced in a study of Ad26.COV2.S vaccination and SARS-CoV-2 variants. The protocol was immunoSEQ multiplex PCR, while the TCRdb copy is restricted to in-frame clones and leaves out a portion. Here the sample spans fewer than 50,000 clones, approximately 80% being singletons. Sequencing used peripheral blood, obtained after recovery from COVID-19. These receptors all stem from a human donor who had recovered from COVID-19.

The gene calls are TRBV10-2 and TRBJ2-5, with 7 bases that match TRBD2. With 0 bases clipped from V and 4 bases from J, the junction kept 11 bases outside the gene matches. The CDR3 contains 17 residues. CDR1 and CDR2 from the germline V gene are WSHSY and SAAADI. In nucleotides, the CDR3 is TGCGCCAGCAGTGAGTCGACGTGGGGGGGAAGAGGAGAGACCCAGTACTTC. Amino acid sequence: CASSESTWGGRGETQYF.

The V and J genes are TRBV5-6 and TRBJ1-4; no clear D. The germline CDR1 and CDR2 sequences are SGHDT and YYEEEE. The CDR3 totals 16 residues. Trimming pared 0 bases from V and 0 bases from J, leaving 9 bases between. The chain's CDR3 is CASSLGGDSTNEKLFF. DNA for the CDR3: TGTGCCAGCAGCTTGGGGGGTGATTCAACTAATGAAAAACTGTTTTTT.

This chain links TRBV13 with TRBJ2-1; no firm D call. V gave up 5 bases and J gave up 6 bases, with 14 bases separating them. This CDR3 has 14 amino acids. Germline V gene lookup returns CDR1 PRHDT and CDR2 FYEKMQ (reference sequence). CDR3 in amino acids: CASSIRLFPNEQFF. CDR3 nucleotides: TGTGCCAGCAGCATTCGATTATTCCCCAATGAGCAGTTCTTC.

This clone has a handful of counts. Here the CDR3 reads CASSQTPGGEQYF. The CDR3 DNA reads as TGCGCCAGCAGCCAGACCCCAGGGGGCGAGCAGTACTTC. V and J are TRBV5-1 and TRBJ2-7; 7 bases are a match to TRBD1. The CDR3 sequence is 13 residues long. From germline, CDR1 is SGHRS and CDR2 YFSETQ. V trimming: 4 bases; J trimming: 6 bases; junction bases outside the gene matches: 7.

The chain uses TRBV29-1 and TRBJ2-5, with 13 bases fitting TRBD2. From germline, CDR1 is SQVTM and CDR2 ANQGSEA. V dropped 7 bases and J dropped 4; count of bases not matched to a gene: 3. The CDR3 consists of 13 residues. CDR3 protein: CSGLAGGRETQYF. The CDR3 nucleotides read TGCAGCGGACTAGCGGGAGGTCGAGAGACCCAGTACTTC. The variable domain in full, with the rest retrieved from reference TRBV29-1 and TRBJ2-5, is SAVISQKPSRDICQRGTSLTIQCQVDSQVTMMFWYRQQPGQSLTLIATANQGSEATYESGFVIDKFPISRPNLTFSTLTVSNMSPEDSSIYLCSGLAGGRETQYFGPGTRLLVL.

This chain links TRBV9 with TRBJ1-3; 7 nucleotides agree with TRBD1. There are 15 residues in the CDR3. The germline V gene encodes CDR1 SGDLS and CDR2 YYNGEE. With 2 bases clipped from V and 3 bases from J, the junction kept 5 bases outside the gene matches. The CDR3, as DNA: TGTGCCAGCAGCGTTCGCGGGACAGTTGGAAACACCATATATTTT. This codes for CASSVRGTVGNTIYF.

The V and J genes are TRBV13 and TRBJ1-2; D ambiguous. Trimming left V 0 bases short and J 8 bases short, with 13 bases between. The CDR3 totals 14 residues. The germline V gene encodes CDR1 PRHDT and CDR2 FYEKMQ (reference sequence). CDR3 region: CASSLGRQSPGYTF. In DNA, the CDR3 is TGTGCCAGCAGCTTAGGGCGGCAGTCCCCGGGCTACACCTTC. Looking up the rest from reference TRBV13 and TRBJ1-2 gives the full variable domain: AAGVIQSPRHLIKEKRETATLKCYPIPRHDTVYWYQQGPGQDPQFLISFYEKMQSDKGSIPDRFSAQQFSDYHSELNMSSLELGDSALYFCASSLGRQSPGYTFGSGTRLTVV.

The genes are TRBV4-2 and TRBJ1-1; D is unclear. V lost 1 base and J 3 bases, leaving 15 bases between the germline ends. Germline-derived CDR1 and CDR2 are LGHNA and YNFKEQ. The CDR3 consists of 16 residues. CDR3 residues: CASSQGNRRRDTEAFF. The CDR3 nucleotides read TGTGCCAGCAGCCAAGGGAACCGCAGGAGGGACACTGAAGCTTTCTTT.